This TCR beta chain emerged from a study of T cell changes during pregnancy in multiple sclerosis. Clones were read by immunoSEQ multiplex PCR, and TCRdb kept only the in-frame ones, dropping some. The sample lists 50,000 to 65,000 clones; approximately 93% were seen once. Trimming left V 3 bases short and J 2 bases short, with 11 bases between. CDR1 and CDR2 from the germline V gene are MNHEY and SMNVEV (reference sequence). The length of the CDR3 is 14 residues. The material sequenced was CD8+ T cells from peripheral blood mononuclear cells, taken in the second trimester of pregnancy. The sequence was collected from a female donor with multiple sclerosis, enrolled in a pregnancy study. V usage is TRBV27 and J usage is TRBJ2-7, with D tentatively TRBD2 (5 bases). CDR3 DNA: TGTGCCAGCAGTTTCAGCGGAAATACCTACGAGCAGTACTTC. Translated, it gives CASSFSGNTYEQYF.